Following are 22 T cell receptor beta chains from one sample sequenced in a study of blood T cells in healthy people across ages. With a J-beta primer mix and a sample-barcoded 5' primer, a second PCR ran about 7 to 12 cycles. Each CDR3 protein is one row after TCRdb ran MiXCR on the 5' RACE reads. The sample has about 830,000 distinct CDR3 sequences; 55% to 75% are singletons. Sequencing was performed on blood. Receptors were obtained from a young man in good health.

This chain joins TRBV4-3 and TRBJ2-7; D remains unclear. V lost 0 bases and J 4 bases, leaving 10 bases between the germline ends. The CDR3 has 14 residues. In germline, CDR1 is LGHNA, CDR2 YSLEER. CDR3 DNA: TGCGCCAGCAGCCAAGAGAGGAGACCATACGAGCAGTACTTC. Protein product: CASSQERRPYEQYF.

CDR3 residues: CASSGTGTVNTEAFF. The CDR3 bases are TGTGCCAGCAGCGGCACCGGGACAGTGAACACTGAAGCTTTCTTT. The V call is TRBV9, the J call TRBJ1-1; 7 bases are a match to TRBD1. The CDR3 sequence is 15 residues long. Per the germline V gene, CDR1 is SGDLS and CDR2 is YYNGEE. Trimming took 3 bases from V and 0 from J; bases not matched to a gene: 5.

The chain combines TRBV30 with TRBJ2-7; a weak D match, TRBD1 (6 bases). Germline V gene sequence: CDR1 GTSNPN, CDR2 SVGIG (reference sequence). There are 11 residues in the CDR3. V shed 8 bases and J shed 8 bases, with 16 bases lying between them. The CDR3 is CAGQQGPKQYF. CDR3 DNA sequence: TGTGCCGGGCAACAGGGACCTAAGCAGTACTTC.

This clonotype was seen a handful of times. The V call is TRBV4-2, the J call TRBJ2-4; D call uncertain. The CDR3 consists of 15 residues. Looked up from germline, CDR1 is LGHNA and CDR2 is YNFKEQ. Trimming shortened V by 2 bases and J by 4 bases, and 12 bases separated the two germline ends. The DNA for the CDR3 is TGTGCCAGCAGCCAAAGGCTCAGCGAAAAAAACATTCAGTACTTC. Translation: CASSQRLSEKNIQYF.

The V call is TRBV4-2, the J call TRBJ1-2; no definite D call. V was clipped by 3 bases and J by 4 bases, with 6 bases between them. In germline, CDR1 is LGHNA, CDR2 YNFKEQ. This CDR3 contains 12 residues. The CDR3 sequence is CASSHESYGYTF. The CDR3, as DNA: TGTGCCAGCAGCCACGAGTCCTATGGCTACACCTTC.

This chain uses TRBV6-5 with TRBJ2-3, with 11 positions matching TRBD1. Germline CDR1 MNHEY, CDR2 SVGAGI. J was trimmed by 4 bases and V by 6 bases; bases with no gene match: 3. This CDR3 spans 14 amino acids. CDR3 in amino acids: CASRRDRGSDTQYF. CDR3 in DNA: TGTGCCAGCAGAAGGGACAGGGGGTCAGATACGCAGTATTTT.

The V and J genes are TRBV29-1 and TRBJ1-4; D is perhaps TRBD1 (6 bases). Germline values: CDR1 SQVTM, CDR2 ANQGSEA. Trimming shortened V by 7 bases and J by 0 bases, and 9 bases separated the two germline ends. This CDR3 region has 13 residues. The CDR3 nucleotides read TGCAGCGCAGGGGTTGCAACTAATGAAAAACTGTTTTTT. Its translation: CSAGVATNEKLFF.

This clonotype has just a few counts. The chain employs TRBV7-2 and TRBJ2-7; D possibly corresponds to TRBD2 (6 bases). V shed 9 bases and J shed 1 base, with 16 bases lying between them. CDR3 size: 14 residues. Germline-derived CDR1 and CDR2 are SGHTA and FQGNSA. The CDR3 region is CASNPGEVSYEQYF. DNA of the CDR3: TGTGCCAGTAACCCGGGGGAGGTTTCCTACGAGCAGTACTTC.

The gene calls are TRBV24-1 and TRBJ2-3; 8 bases are a match to TRBD1. Germline CDR1 is KGHDR and CDR2 is SFDVKD. The junction had 2 bases not matched to a gene; V was cut back by 3 bases and J by 1 base. The CDR3 consists of 15 residues. The DNA for the CDR3 is TGTGCCACCAGTGATGTGGGACAGGGCACAGATACGCAGTATTTT. Encoded protein: CATSDVGQGTDTQYF.

J is TRBJ2-3 and V is TRBV20-1, with D perhaps assigned TRBD1 or TRBD2 (5 bases each). Germline V gene sequence: CDR1 DFQATT, CDR2 SNEGSKA (reference sequence). V dropped 5 bases and J dropped 0 bases, with 12 bases sitting between them. The length of the CDR3 is 14 residues. The CDR3 DNA sequence: TGCAGTGCTCCGGGACCGCAGAGCACAGATACGCAGTATTTT. Its translation is CSAPGPQSTDTQYF.

This chain links TRBV7-2 with TRBJ1-2; perhaps TRBD1 as D (5 bases). The CDR3 has 15 residues. Trimming shortened V by 7 bases and J by 0 bases, and 15 bases separated the two germline ends. Germline CDR1 reads SGHTA; CDR2 reads FQGNSA. The CDR3 bases are TGTGCCAGCAAACGAACCGGGACTACTAACTATGGCTACACCTTC. Protein: CASKRTGTTNYGYTF.

V gene TRBV4-3 combines with J gene TRBJ2-4; TRBD2 might be the D (5 bases). Looked up from germline, CDR1 is LGHNA and CDR2 is YSLEER. With 0 bases removed from V and 13 bases from J, the gap between germline ends came to 13 bases. The length of the CDR3 is 13 residues. The CDR3 here is CASSQDSGWEQYF. The CDR3 nucleotides read TGCGCCAGCAGCCAAGACTCGGGTTGGGAGCAGTACTTC.

J is TRBJ2-3 and V is TRBV6-1; the D is unclear. Germline V lookup: CDR1 MNHNS, CDR2 SASEGT. V was trimmed by 7 bases and J by 4 bases, leaving 9 bases between them. The CDR3 has 12 amino acids. DNA of the CDR3: TGTGCCAGCACCATCCAAGCAGATACGCAGTATTTT. Amino acid sequence: CASTIQADTQYF.

V and J are TRBV6-5 and TRBJ1-4; maybe TRBD1 (6 bases). Germline CDR1 reads MNHEY; CDR2 reads SVGAGI. This CDR3 comprises 13 residues. V lost 6 bases to trimming and J lost 8 bases, with 13 bases between them. The CDR3 loop is CASRPGEGEKLFF. The CDR3 DNA reads as TGTGCCAGCAGGCCAGGGGAAGGGGAAAAACTGTTTTTT.

This clonotype has a single count. Germline and junction disagree at one end, which may indicate a read error. The chain carries TRBV7-2 and TRBJ2-3, with unresolved D. The CDR3 loop spans 11 amino acids. Germline V CDR1 and CDR2: SGHTA, FQGNSA. CDR3 loop: CAGSIQDTQYF. CDR3 DNA: TGTGCCGGCAGCATTCAAGATACGCAGTATTTT. The full variable domain, in which reference TRBV7-2 and TRBJ2-3 provide the parts outside the CDR3, is GAGVSQSPSNKVTEKGKDVELRCDPISGHTALYWYRQSLGQGLEFLIYFQGNSAPDKSGLPSDRFSAERTGGSVSTLTIQRTQQEDSAVYLCAGSIQDTQYFGPGTRLTVL.

There are a few counts of this clonotype. The rearrangement joins TRBV4-1 to TRBJ2-7; unclear D gene. The CDR3 totals 13 residues. V was shortened by 5 bases and J by 2 bases, with 10 bases between the two germline ends. The germline V gene encodes CDR1 MGHRA and CDR2 YSYEKL. Here the CDR3 DNA reads TGCGCCAGCAGCTCCGTAGGCGCCTACGAGCAGTACTTC. Encoded protein: CASSSVGAYEQYF.

V usage is TRBV7-2 and J usage is TRBJ2-3; TRBD2 aligns across 7 bases. In germline, CDR1 is SGHTA, CDR2 FQGNSA. V dropped 1 base and J dropped 4; count of bases not matched to a gene: 11. The CDR3 extends over 17 amino acids. The DNA for the CDR3 is TGTGCCAGCAGCTTAGAACGGCGGGGGAGTGTGGCAGATACGCAGTATTTT. Amino acid sequence: CASSLERRGSVADTQYF.

The genes are TRBV6-2 or TRBV6-3 and TRBJ2-7; D gene unclear. The J call may be incorrect, as the DNA end agrees better with TRBJ2-4. Germline CDR1 reads MNHEY; CDR2 reads SVGEGT. This CDR3 has 12 residues. CDR3 nucleotides: TGTGCCAGCAGACCCCAACTGGGCATTCAGTACTTC. It encodes CASRPQLGIQYF.

In its sample, this clonotype was seen a few times. The V and J genes are TRBV7-9 and TRBJ2-3; 14 bases match TRBD2. CDR3 length: 16 residues. J gave up 4 bases and V 5 bases, and 5 bases lay outside the gene matches. Germline V CDR1 and CDR2: SEHNR, FQNEAQ (reference sequence). For the CDR3, the DNA is TGTGCCAGCAGCCGGACGGGACTAGCGGGAGCAGATACGCAGTATTTT. This codes for CASSRTGLAGADTQYF.

The chain couples TRBV6-5 to TRBJ2-1, with TRBD2 matching over 16 bases. CDR3 length equals 15 residues. Per germline, CDR1 MNHEY and CDR2 SVGAGI. J lost 10 bases, V lost 6 bases, and 6 bases had no gene match. The CDR3 sequence is CASRVGGLAGGEQFF. The CDR3, as DNA: TGTGCCAGCAGAGTGGGGGGACTAGCGGGGGGGGAGCAGTTCTTC.

This chain links TRBV12-3 or TRBV12-4 with TRBJ2-2, with TRBD2 identical over 9 bases. V gave up 6 bases and J gave up 5 bases; unmatched junction bases: 4. The CDR3 runs 14 residues. CDR3 region: CASSIGLATGELFF. DNA for the CDR3: TGTGCCAGCAGCATTGGACTAGCGACCGGGGAGCTGTTTTTT.

This rearrangement joins TRBV28 to TRBJ1-5; possibly TRBD1 for D (5 bases). The germline V gene encodes CDR1 MDHEN and CDR2 SYDVKM. This CDR3 has 13 residues. Trimming left V 7 bases short and J 6 bases short, with 13 bases between. CDR3 protein: CASNLGPGQPQHF. DNA for the CDR3: TGTGCCAGCAATCTGGGGCCGGGTCAGCCCCAGCATTTT.